This TCR beta chain was observed in a study of blood T cell repertoires in COVID-19. V was shortened by 0 bases and J by 4 bases, with 9 bases between the two germline ends. Germline assignment: CDR1 WSHSY and CDR2 SAAADI. The CDR3 consists of 14 residues. Authors' data handling: Quantification of nucleated cells was approximated via reference gene primer amplification. Only in-frame clones appear in the TCRdb table, and some are missing; sequencing was by immunoSEQ multiplex PCR. V and J calls plus clone size are reproduced from that table; the DNA served to infer D and trimming. The sample lists around 70,000 clones; nearly 90% were seen once.

V gene TRBV10-2 combines with J gene TRBJ2-5; weak D call: TRBD2 (6 bases). Material: peripheral blood. This TCR came from an older man with acute or convalescent COVID-19. The CDR3 protein is CASSESGRIETQYF. CDR3 sequence (DNA): TGCGCCAGCAGTGAGTCCGGGAGAATAGAGACCCAGTACTTC.